This TCR beta chain originates from a study of regulatory T cells in long-lasting Graves disease. Turning to the study itself: For under 3 months, newly diagnosed Graves' patients had been taking antithyroid drugs.

The CDR3 has 15 residues. The germline V gene has CDR1 SEHNR and CDR2 FQNEAQ (reference sequence). Trimming stripped 2 bases from V and 2 bases from J, with 11 bases between. In building TCR beta libraries, iRepertoire HTBI primers were used together with Arm-PCR of CDR3 regions. One entry per CDR3 protein, called by TCRdb with MiXCR from the multiplex PCR reads. The table lists roughly 420,000 distinct CDR3 sequences, over 15% of them singletons. The time point is: newly diagnosed GD, antithyroid drugs for less than 3 months. PBMC RNA was the source of the TCR library. Diagnoses of Graves' disease were made by American Thyroid Association guidelines. An endocrinology department in Xi'an, China, supplied the patients. The same data also went into a second study, on T cells in Graves' hyperthyroidism and ophthalmopathy. That work adds: Diagnoses were established using clinical symptoms, serum thyroxine and TRAb, thyroid ultrasound and orbital computed tomography.

This TCR was sampled from a woman aged 25 to 39 with Graves disease. J is TRBJ2-3 and V is TRBV7-9; maybe TRBD1 (6 bases). Sequenced material: peripheral blood mononuclear cells (PBMCs), taken at new diagnosis, from a patient treated with antithyroid drugs. CDR3 in amino acids: CASSLQGSFTDTQYF. For the CDR3, the DNA is TGTGCCAGCAGCTTACAGGGGAGTTTCACAGATACGCAGTATTTT.